A single sample gave rise to the 8 T cell receptor beta chains below, sequenced in a study of low-dose radiotherapy and immunotherapy resistance in tumors. Time point specified: before trial treatment. TRAV- and TRBV-specific primers were used for first-strand cDNA, which covered alpha and beta chains. TCR amplification involved around 22 PCR cycles with a constant-region primer and V-primer adapter. Each CDR3 protein gets one entry after TCRdb re-called the reads with MiXCR. The sample lists under 70,000 distinct CDR3 sequences, roughly 24% occurring once. The specimen comprised PBMCs, sampled before treatment. The receptors shown here come from a male donor with prostate cancer.

This chain uses TRBV9 with TRBJ1-6; 8 nucleotides match TRBD1. The CDR3 length is 15 residues. J gave up 10 bases and V 3 bases, and 9 bases lay outside the gene matches. Germline loops: CDR1 SGDLS, CDR2 YYNGEE. The CDR3 here is CASSAHRGTGSPLHF. Written as DNA, the CDR3 is TGTGCCAGCAGCGCTCACAGGGGGACGGGGTCACCCCTCCACTTT.

This chain joins TRBV5-1 and TRBJ1-4; 7 nucleotides line up with TRBD1. This CDR3 has 14 residues. The germline V gene has CDR1 SGHRS and CDR2 YFSETQ. V shed 6 bases and J 8 bases; nucleotides not matched to a gene: 10. The CDR3 nucleotides are TGCGCCAGCAAAAGACAGGGCCAGGGGGAAAAACTGTTTTTT. It codes for CASKRQGQGEKLFF.

The chain is built from TRBV2 and TRBJ2-3, with D perhaps matching TRBD1 or TRBD2 (5 bases each). The CDR3 contains 15 residues. Trimming stripped 8 bases from V and 1 base from J, with 16 bases between. Germline CDR1 and CDR2: SNHLY and FYNNEI. The CDR3: CASRREGHRTDTQYF. The CDR3 bases are TGTGCCAGCCGACGGGAAGGACACCGCACAGATACGCAGTATTTT.

The chain joins TRBV6-5 to TRBJ1-1; D unclear. The CDR3 is made up of 14 amino acids. The V and J ends lost 5 bases and 0 bases respectively, with 10 bases between them. Germline-derived CDR1 and CDR2 are MNHEY and SVGAGI. The DNA for the CDR3 is TGTGCCAGCAGTGAAAGATTCATGAACACTGAAGCTTTCTTT. Residues: CASSERFMNTEAFF.

There are a few counts of this clonotype. This sequence joins TRBV12-5 and TRBJ2-1, with 9 bases that match TRBD2. Per the germline V gene, CDR1 is LGHNT and CDR2 is FRNRAP. The CDR3 length is 14 residues. V trimming: 5 bases; J trimming: 15 bases; junction bases outside the gene matches: 14. The CDR3 coding sequence is TGTGCTAGTGGTCCTTCTGGCGGGGGGGATGATCGGTTCTTC. Translated: CASGPSGGGDDRFF. Complete variable domain (other parts from reference TRBV12-5 and TRBJ2-1): DARVTQTPRHKVTEMGQEVTMRCQPILGHNTVFWYRQTMMQGLELLAYFRNRAPLDDSGMPKDRFSAEMPDATLATLKIQPSEPRDSAVYFCASGPSGGGDDRFFGPGTRLTVL.

This clonotype was seen many times. The chain carries TRBV6-2 or TRBV6-3 and TRBJ1-2; 12 bases line up with TRBD1. J was trimmed by 8 bases and V by 6 bases; bases with no gene match: 10. Germline assignment: CDR1 MNHEY and CDR2 SVGEGT. This CDR3 has 15 residues. DNA for the CDR3: TGTGCCAGCAGCCAACACCGGGACAGGGGGCGCGGCTACACCTTC. Encoded protein: CASSQHRDRGRGYTF.

This clonotype showed up many times. This chain connects TRBV29-1 to TRBJ1-1, with a tentative D call TRBD1 (5 bases). The CDR3 runs to 13 residues. In germline, CDR1 is SQVTM, CDR2 ANQGSEA. Trimming removed 3 bases from V and 0 bases from J, with 8 bases in between. CDR3 loop: CSVDEGMNTEAFF. CDR3 DNA: TGCAGCGTTGATGAGGGGATGAACACTGAAGCTTTCTTT.

This clonotype was recorded at least ten times. V is TRBV5-1 and J is TRBJ2-2; D is uncertain. Per the germline V gene, CDR1 is SGHRS and CDR2 is YFSETQ. The germline V and J ends were trimmed by 0 bases and 6 bases, with 15 bases remaining between them. The CDR3 contains 16 residues. The CDR3: CASSLERDKGPGELFF. The CDR3 DNA sequence: TGCGCCAGCAGCTTGGAGCGTGACAAAGGTCCCGGGGAGCTGTTTTTT.